This T cell receptor (beta chain) stems from a study of cytomegalovirus exposure and HLA in healthy donors. The V end was cut by 0 bases, the J end by 3 bases, with 16 bases between. The V gene's germline CDR1 is SGDLS and CDR2 YYNGEE. This CDR3 has 16 residues. PCR employed 60 Vbeta and 13 Jbeta primers. Sequencing used immunoSEQ multiplex PCR; TCRdb keeps in-frame clones, though not all of them. The sample records about 130,000 clones, 70% to 90% being singletons. The clonotype comes from a middle-aged woman in good health and CMV-seropositive. Sequencing used PBMCs. The chain couples TRBV9 to TRBJ2-7; D is possibly TRBD1 (5 bases). Here the CDR3 DNA reads TGTGCCAGCAGCGTAGGTTTGGCAGGGAACTACTACGAGCAGTACTTC. Protein sequence: CASSVGLAGNYYEQYF.